The T cell receptor (beta chain) under discussion was sequenced for a study of T cells after yellow fever vaccination. Across the study: Preparation used SMART-Seq v4 Ultra Low Input for the low-cell-number fractions. Study-level findings and limits: The secondary response showed a weaker magnitude and a faster peak, day 5 versus 15. Although most clonotypes did not, a small share appeared in both CD4 and CD8 compartments.

In making TCR cDNA, 5'RACE template switching added a universal primer site and UMIs to it. MiXCR, run by TCRdb on the 5' RACE reads, gives a single entry per CDR3 protein. The sample includes around 320,000 distinct CDR3 sequences, about 10% of them seen just once. After removal of 1 base from V and 6 bases from J, the junction contained 3 bases not matched to a gene. Looked up from germline, CDR1 is SGHRS and CDR2 is YFSETQ. The CDR3 is 15 amino acids. The table lists this clonotype with a few counts. The antigen remains unidentified. The TCR was taken from a man aged 18 to 30 who received the YFV17D yellow fever vaccine. This chain links TRBV5-1 with TRBJ2-2; 10 bases map to TRBD1. The sequencing used CD4+ T cells sorted from PBMCs, collected 5 days after the yellow fever booster vaccination. CDR3 coding DNA: TGCGCCAGCAGCTTGCGGACAGGGGGGGCCGGGGAGCTGTTTTTT. This encodes CASSLRTGGAGELFF.